What follows are 28 T cell receptor beta chains derived from one specimen sequenced in a study of blood T cell repertoires in COVID-19. The method was immunoSEQ multiplex PCR; TCRdb's version includes in-frame clones alone and lacks a portion of them. The sample yields under 350,000 clones, around 90% seen once. The sample comprised PBMCs or T cells enriched from blood (not recorded which). These receptors originate from a woman aged 40-49 years who had recovered from COVID-19.

The CDR3 loop reads CASSVVGQGAYNEQFF. In DNA, the CDR3 is TGTGCCAGCAGCGTAGTCGGACAGGGGGCTTACAATGAGCAGTTCTTC. The V gene is TRBV9, the J gene TRBJ2-1, with 11 bases identical to TRBD1. The length of the CDR3 is 16 residues. Germline CDR1 is SGDLS and CDR2 is YYNGEE. V lost 0 bases and J lost 4; bases outside the gene matches: 3.

The rearrangement joins TRBV19 to TRBJ2-7; 7 bases line up with TRBD1. Germline CDR1 and CDR2: LNHDA and SQIVND (reference sequence). The CDR3 covers 16 residues. Trimming took 5 bases from V and 4 from J; bases not matched to a gene: 14. This CDR3 reads CASSAQQGSPVYEQYF. DNA of the CDR3: TGTGCCAGTAGTGCGCAACAGGGGTCCCCGGTGTACGAGCAGTACTTC.

The CDR3 DNA reads TGTGCCAGCAGTGAAACGGGGGGCTGGCCAGATACGCAGTATTTT. Its translation: CASSETGGWPDTQYF. The chain joins TRBV6-1 to TRBJ2-3; possibly TRBD2 for D (7 bases). V lost 2 bases and J lost 4, with 13 bases in between. Per the germline V gene, CDR1 is MNHNS and CDR2 is SASEGT. There are 15 residues in the CDR3.

The V and J genes are TRBV5-1 and TRBJ1-4; the match to TRBD1 covers 7 bases. Germline V gene data show CDR1 as SGHRS and CDR2 as YFSETQ. The CDR3 covers 16 residues. J gave up 0 bases and V 5 bases, and 7 bases lay outside the gene matches. DNA for the CDR3: TGCGCCAGCAGGACAGGGCGACTTGCAACTAATGAAAAACTGTTTTTT. Translating gives CASRTGRLATNEKLFF. The full variable domain, in which reference TRBV5-1 and TRBJ1-4 provide the parts outside the CDR3, is KAGVTQTPRYLIKTRGQQVTLSCSPISGHRSVSWYQQTPGQGLQFLFEYFSETQRNKGNFPGRFSGRQFSNSRSEMNVSTLELGDSALYLCASRTGRLATNEKLFFGSGTQLSVL.

The chain employs TRBV6-5 and TRBJ1-2, with a possible D match to TRBD1 (6 bases). The CDR3 is made up of 15 amino acids. Looked up from germline, CDR1 is MNHEY and CDR2 is SVGAGI. The V gene lost 4 bases and the J gene lost 4 bases, with 16 bases spanning the gap. The CDR3 nucleotides are TGTGCCAGCAGTTCTCCGGGGGGCGCGGGCTATGGCTACACCTTC. Its protein is CASSSPGGAGYGYTF.

The chain uses TRBV29-1 and TRBJ2-3; 12 bases map to TRBD2. The V and J ends lost 6 bases and 4 bases, in that order; junction bases with no gene match: 5. CDR3 size: 14 residues. Germline lookup yields CDR1 SQVTM and CDR2 ANQGSEA. The CDR3 region has the DNA TGCAGCGTAGAGACTAGCGGGAGATCAGATACGCAGTATTTT. Its translation: CSVETSGRSDTQYF.

The gene calls are TRBV9 and TRBJ2-1, with 10 bases that match TRBD1. Germline V gene data show CDR1 as SGDLS and CDR2 as YYNGEE. V gave up 4 bases and J gave up 8 bases; unmatched junction bases: 6. This CDR3 has 14 residues. The CDR3 sequence: CASSWGDRGDEQFF. As DNA, the CDR3 is TGTGCCAGCAGCTGGGGGGACAGGGGCGATGAGCAGTTCTTC.

The chain carries TRBV15 and TRBJ2-7; weak D call: TRBD1 (6 bases). Per germline, CDR1 LNHNV and CDR2 YYDKDF (reference sequence). The CDR3 loop spans 15 amino acids. Trimming pared 3 bases from V and 2 bases from J, leaving 14 bases between. In DNA form, the CDR3 reads TGTGCCACCAGCAGGTCGGACAGCATGACCTACGAGCAGTACTTC. Translating gives CATSRSDSMTYEQYF. Drawing the rest from reference TRBV15 and TRBJ2-7, the complete variable domain is DAMVIQNPRYQVTQFGKPVTLSCSQTLNHNVMYWYQQKSSQAPKLLFHYYDKDFNNEADTPDNFQSRRPNTSFCFLDIRSPGLGDTAMYLCATSRSDSMTYEQYFGPGTRLTVT.

J is TRBJ1-5 and V is TRBV7-2; a weak D match, TRBD1 (6 bases). The CDR3 totals 15 residues. Germline values: CDR1 SGHTA, CDR2 FQGNSA. V gave up 1 base and J gave up 5 bases, with 12 bases separating them. DNA for the CDR3: TGTGCCAGCAGCTTAGGTTGGGGGGGCGATCAGCCCCAGCATTTT. Amino acids: CASSLGWGGDQPQHF.

The chain combines TRBV7-2 with TRBJ1-1; 7 nucleotides agree with TRBD1. Germline lookup yields CDR1 SGHTA and CDR2 FQGNSA. This CDR3 has 15 residues. V trimming: 2 bases; J trimming: 4 bases; junction bases outside the gene matches: 7. Here the CDR3 reads CASSLHLSGGTEAFF. DNA for the CDR3: TGTGCCAGCAGCTTACATTTGTCAGGGGGCACTGAAGCTTTCTTT. The whole variable domain, filled in from reference TRBV7-2 and TRBJ1-1, reads GAGVSQSPSNKVTEKGKDVELRCDPISGHTALYWYRQSLGQGLEFLIYFQGNSAPDKSGLPSDRFSAERTGGSVSTLTIQRTQQEDSAVYLCASSLHLSGGTEAFFGQGTRLTVV.

This chain joins TRBV5-6 and TRBJ1-2, with TRBD1 matching 7 bases. Germline V gene sequence: CDR1 SGHDT, CDR2 YYEEEE. The length of the CDR3 is 13 residues. V dropped 4 bases and J dropped 6; count of bases not matched to a gene: 6. The CDR3 sequence: CASSTGTVNGYTF. The CDR3 region has the DNA TGTGCCAGCAGCACCGGGACAGTGAATGGCTACACCTTC.

V and J are TRBV30 and TRBJ2-7; the D gene is possibly TRBD1 (5 bases). Germline V gives CDR1 GTSNPN, CDR2 SVGIG (reference sequence). CDR3 size: 12 residues. Trimming removed 4 bases from V and 1 base from J, with 8 bases in between. CDR3 region: CAWNQGSYEQYF. CDR3 sequence (DNA): TGTGCCTGGAACCAGGGTTCCTACGAGCAGTACTTC. Combining the CDR3 with reference TRBV30 and TRBJ2-7 gives the whole variable domain SQTIHQWPATLVQPVGSPLSLECTVEGTSNPNLYWYRQAAGRGLQLLFYSVGIGQISSEVPQNLSASRPQDRQFILSSKKLLLSDSGFYLCAWNQGSYEQYFGPGTRLTVT.

The table lists this clone with a count of one. Germline and junction disagree at one end, which may indicate a read error. The chain couples TRBV12-3 or TRBV12-4 to TRBJ1-1; possible D gene TRBD1, 6 bases. This CDR3 is 12 amino acids long. The CDR3 region is CASKQGFAEAFF. Here the CDR3 DNA reads TGTGCTAGCAAACAGGGTTTCGCTGAAGCTTTCTTT.

The genes are TRBV5-6 and TRBJ1-5; 12 nucleotides align to TRBD1. The CDR3 extends over 15 amino acids. Trimming took 4 bases from V and 6 from J; bases not matched to a gene: 5. The germline V gene has CDR1 SGHDT and CDR2 YYEEEE. CDR3 in DNA: TGTGCCAGCAGCCTGGGACAGGGGGCGCTTCAGCCCCAGCATTTT. It encodes CASSLGQGALQPQHF.

V and J are TRBV3-1 (or the pseudogene TRBV3-2) and TRBJ1-2; tentatively, D is TRBD1 (6 bases). The CDR3 sequence is 16 residues long. Trimming took off 0 bases at V and 2 bases at J, with 13 bases between the two ends. The germline CDR1 and CDR2 sequences are LGHDT and YNNKEL (reference sequence). The CDR3 is CASSQDRGTGNYGYTF. For the CDR3, the DNA is TGTGCCAGCAGCCAAGATAGGGGGACCGGGAACTATGGCTACACCTTC.

This clone was seen just once. V gene TRBV7-9 combines with J gene TRBJ2-7, with D maybe TRBD2 (5 bases). V was pared by 4 bases and J by 2 bases, with 12 bases between. CDR1 is SEHNR and CDR2 is FQNEAQ in the germline V gene (reference sequence). This CDR3 has 14 amino acids. In nucleotides, the CDR3 is TGTGCCAGCAGCTACGACGGGGATACCTACGAGCAGTACTTC. It is translated as CASSYDGDTYEQYF.

The chain is built from TRBV5-4 and TRBJ1-1; D is possibly TRBD1 (6 bases). V shed 0 bases and J shed 2 bases, with 11 bases lying between them. This CDR3 has 15 residues. The germline CDR1 and CDR2 sequences are SGHNT and YYREEE (reference sequence). CDR3 nucleotide sequence: TGTGCCAGCAGCTTGGACAGGGCGGTTAACACTGAAGCTTTCTTT. Protein product: CASSLDRAVNTEAFF.

A remark on this clone: At one end the junction does not follow the germline gene, possibly because of a read error. CDR3 region: CASRQGTFSGANVLTF. The CDR3 region has the DNA TGTGCCAGCAGGCAAGGGACTTTTTCTGGGGCCAACGTCCTGACTTTC. The V gene is TRBV3-1 (or the pseudogene TRBV3-2), the J gene TRBJ2-6, with D possibly TRBD2 on 6 matching bases. The CDR3 extends over 16 amino acids. Germline V gene sequence: CDR1 LGHDT, CDR2 YNNKEL (reference sequence).

The chain links TRBV27 to TRBJ2-2; perhaps TRBD1 as D (6 bases). The V end was cut by 3 bases, the J end by 3 bases, with 11 bases between. CDR1 and CDR2 (germline): MNHEY, SMNVEV (reference sequence). This CDR3 spans 15 amino acids. For the CDR3, the DNA is TGTGCCAGCAGTTTTCAACAGGGATACACCGGGGAGCTGTTTTTT. Amino acid sequence: CASSFQQGYTGELFF.

V and J are TRBV6-1 and TRBJ1-2; D might be TRBD1 (6 bases). Trimming pared 2 bases from V and 7 bases from J, leaving 17 bases between. Per germline, CDR1 MNHNS and CDR2 SASEGT. The CDR3 is 15 residues long. The CDR3 DNA follows: TGTGCCAGCAGTGAACGTCGGTCAGGGGTGAGTGGCTACACCTTC. Translation gives CASSERRSGVSGYTF.

A single count supports this clone. This chain uses TRBV6-2 or TRBV6-3 with TRBJ1-5; D is perhaps TRBD1 (5 bases). Trimming took 6 bases from V and 6 from J, leaving 12 bases between them. CDR3 length: 13 residues. Germline CDR1 reads MNHEY; CDR2 reads SVGEGT. In DNA form, the CDR3 reads TGTGCCAGCAGCCCGCAGGGATTTCAGCCCCAGCATTTT. Amino acid sequence: CASSPQGFQPQHF.

This chain connects TRBV18 to TRBJ2-5; 13 positions match TRBD2. In germline, CDR1 is KGHSH, CDR2 LQKENI. V gave up 2 bases and J gave up 3 bases; unmatched junction bases: 6. The CDR3 has 17 amino acids. This CDR3 is CASSPNLGLAGKETQYF. Here the CDR3 DNA reads TGTGCCAGCTCACCAAACTTGGGACTAGCGGGGAAAGAGACCCAGTACTTC.

The chain links TRBV6-5 to TRBJ2-7; 12 bases fit TRBD2. Germline V gives CDR1 MNHEY, CDR2 SVGAGI. J was trimmed by 4 bases and V by 5 bases; bases with no gene match: 6. CDR3 length equals 15 residues. In DNA, the CDR3 is TGTGCCAGCAGTCCCTTCGGGACTAGCGGGTACGAGCAGTACTTC. Its protein is CASSPFGTSGYEQYF.

The chain links TRBV30 to TRBJ2-7; 7 bases are shared with TRBD1. Looked up from germline, CDR1 is GTSNPN and CDR2 is SVGIG (reference sequence). The CDR3 consists of 16 residues. V shed 1 base, J shed 1 base, and the junction held 10 bases outside the gene matches. CDR3 in amino acids: CAWSGPGQRTSYEQYF. In nucleotides, the CDR3 is TGTGCCTGGAGTGGGCCGGGACAGCGTACTTCCTACGAGCAGTACTTC.

This clone was counted only a few times. The J gene is TRBJ2-1, the V gene TRBV7-3; 7 bases line up with TRBD1. This CDR3 is 16 amino acids long. Germline V gives CDR1 SGHTA, CDR2 FQGTGA. The V gene end was trimmed by 4 bases and the J gene end by 2 bases; junction bases not matched to a gene: 8. CDR3 in DNA: TGTGCCAGCAGCTCCACAGGGGCGCCGCCCTACAATGAGCAGTTCTTC. Protein: CASSSTGAPPYNEQFF.

V usage is TRBV5-1 and J usage is TRBJ1-2; a weak D match, TRBD1 (6 bases). The CDR3 spans 13 residues. Germline V lookup: CDR1 SGHRS, CDR2 YFSETQ. V lost 3 bases and J 4 bases, leaving 10 bases between the germline ends. The CDR3: CASSSGQPYGYTF. The CDR3 nucleotides read TGCGCCAGCAGCTCAGGACAGCCCTATGGCTACACCTTC.

In DNA form, the CDR3 reads TGCGCCAGCAGCCAACACCCCCCGTCAGGGGGCGACACCGGGGAGCTGTTTTTT. Its protein product is CASSQHPPSGGDTGELFF. The V gene is TRBV5-1, the J gene TRBJ2-2, with 8 bases aligning to TRBD1. V gave up 4 bases and J gave up 3 bases; unmatched junction bases: 14. Germline V gene lookup returns CDR1 SGHRS and CDR2 YFSETQ. The CDR3 totals 18 residues.

The chain uses TRBV19 and TRBJ2-1; 10 bases agree with TRBD1. The CDR3 has 15 amino acids. Germline lookup yields CDR1 LNHDA and CDR2 SQIVND (reference sequence). J was trimmed by 3 bases and V by 4 bases; bases with no gene match: 3. The CDR3 loop reads CASSKDRGLYNEQFF. Here the CDR3 DNA reads TGTGCCAGTAGTAAAGACAGGGGGCTCTACAATGAGCAGTTCTTC. The complete variable domain, with remaining parts taken from reference TRBV19 and TRBJ2-1, reads DGGITQSPKYLFRKEGQNVTLSCEQNLNHDAMYWYRQDPGQGLRLIYYSQIVNDFQKGDIAEGYSVSREKKESFPLTVTSAQKNPTAFYLCASSKDRGLYNEQFFGPGTRLTVL.